The clone carrying this T cell receptor beta chain was counted between two and nine times. Measured with immunoSEQ multiplex PCR; TCRdb has only the in-frame clones, and not every one. This table holds about 170,000 clones, roughly 83% found once. The data were taken from a study of blood T cell repertoires in COVID-19. Trimming took 3 bases from V and 1 from J; bases not matched to a gene: 3. The germline V gene has CDR1 MNHEY and CDR2 SMNVEV (reference sequence). This CDR3 spans 15 amino acids. Sequencing used peripheral blood. The chain is built from TRBV27 and TRBJ1-5, with TRBD1 matching over 7 bases. This TCR was sampled from a woman older than 75 with active or convalescent COVID-19. For the CDR3, the DNA is TGTGCCAGCAGTTTTTCGGGACAGAGCAATCAGCCCCAGCATTTT. Translation: CASSFSGQSNQPQHF.